Below, 18 T cell receptor beta chains from the same sample are listed, as sequenced in a study of regulatory T cells in long-lasting Graves disease. CDR3 regions were amplified by Arm-PCR using iRepertoire HTBI primers to build TCR beta libraries. A single record per CDR3 protein comes from TCRdb applying MiXCR to the multiplex PCR reads. This table holds about 540,000 distinct CDR3 sequences, roughly 13% found once. Time point here: newly diagnosed GD, antithyroid drugs for less than 3 months. Construction of the TCR library relied on RNA isolated from PBMCs. Another study also made use of these data, one on T cells in Graves' hyperthyroidism and ophthalmopathy.

This specimen was peripheral blood mononuclear cells (PBMCs), taken at new diagnosis, from a patient treated with antithyroid drugs. Receptors originate from a man aged 25 to 40 with Graves disease.

This clonotype was detected ten times or more. The chain recombines TRBV10-3 with TRBJ2-7, with no clear D. The CDR3 totals 14 residues. Looked up from germline, CDR1 is ENHRY and CDR2 is SYGVKD. Trimming removed 6 bases from V and 3 bases from J, with 15 bases in between. The CDR3 DNA reads as TGTGCCATCAGGCCGACTGAGCTACGCTACGAGCAGTACTTC. Its translation is CAIRPTELRYEQYF.

This chain connects TRBV5-6 to TRBJ2-1; D gene uncertain. V was clipped by 0 bases and J by 4 bases, with 11 bases between them. Germline CDR1 and CDR2: SGHDT and YYEEEE. This CDR3 has 15 amino acids. CDR3 bases: TGTGCCAGCAGCTTGGACCAGGTGATATACAATGAGCAGTTCTTC. Translation gives CASSLDQVIYNEQFF.

The sample holds many counts of this clonotype. This chain joins TRBV6-1 and TRBJ1-5, with 8 positions matching TRBD1. This CDR3 is 14 amino acids long. Trimming removed 9 bases from V and 4 bases from J; junction bases left unmatched: 8. Germline V gives CDR1 MNHNS, CDR2 SASEGT. CDR3 nucleotides: TGTGCCAGTACAAGCCGGGACAGGAATCAGCCCCAGCATTTT. Protein sequence: CASTSRDRNQPQHF.

J is TRBJ2-5 and V is TRBV5-4; D is unclear. This CDR3 has 13 residues. Germline CDR1 SGHNT, CDR2 YYREEE (reference sequence). The V gene lost 1 base and the J gene lost 2 bases, with 6 bases spanning the gap. The CDR3 region is CASSLYPQETQYF. The CDR3 DNA is TGTGCCAGCAGCTTGTACCCACAAGAGACCCAGTACTTC. Supplemented by reference TRBV5-4 and TRBJ2-5, the full variable domain reads ETGVTQSPTHLIKTRGQQVTLRCSSQSGHNTVSWYQQALGQGPQFIFQYYREEENGRGNFPPRFSGLQFPNYSSELNVNALELDDSALYLCASSLYPQETQYFGPGTRLLVL.

This clonotype occurred many times. The chain is built from TRBV27 and TRBJ1-5, with D uncertain. Per the germline V gene, CDR1 is MNHEY and CDR2 is SMNVEV (reference sequence). The CDR3 is 16 amino acids. The germline V and J ends were trimmed by 5 bases and 0 bases, with 14 bases remaining between them. DNA of the CDR3: TGTGCCAGCAGTGCAATTTGGCGGGGTAGCAATCAGCCCCAGCATTTT. Amino acid sequence: CASSAIWRGSNQPQHF.

This clonotype occurred many times. This rearrangement joins TRBV11-3 to TRBJ2-1, with D possibly being TRBD1 or TRBD2 (7 bases each). Trimming took 2 bases from V and 7 from J, leaving 15 bases between them. The CDR3 totals 15 residues. Germline loops: CDR1 SGHNT, CDR2 YENEEA. CDR3 bases: TGTGCCAGCAGCTTAATGGGAGGGACAGCTAATGAGCAGTTCTTC. Translation: CASSLMGGTANEQFF.

There are a few counts of this clonotype. This sequence joins TRBV15 and TRBJ2-5; 10 positions agree with TRBD2. This CDR3 spans 17 amino acids. The V gene end was trimmed by 1 base and the J gene end by 4 bases; junction bases not matched to a gene: 9. Germline CDR1 LNHNV, CDR2 YYDKDF (reference sequence). The CDR3 region is CATSRGPASGRPETQYF. In nucleotides, the CDR3 is TGTGCCACCAGCAGAGGTCCTGCTAGCGGGAGACCAGAGACCCAGTACTTC.

Turning to this clonotype: A much larger clone differs from this one at a single base, so this may be a read error. V is TRBV13 and J is TRBJ2-1; D might be TRBD1 or TRBD2, each matching 5 bases. Germline loops: CDR1 PRHDT, CDR2 FYEKMQ (reference sequence). The CDR3 has 15 amino acids. The CDR3 is CASSAPGPKYSEQFF. The CDR3 bases are TGTGCCAGCAGCGCCCCGGGACCAAAGTACAGTGAGCAGTTCTTC.

The chain recombines TRBV19 with TRBJ2-7; either TRBD1 or TRBD2 may supply D (6 bases each). Germline V lookup: CDR1 LNHDA, CDR2 SQIVND (reference sequence). V was clipped by 7 bases and J by 0 bases, with 16 bases between them. The length of the CDR3 is 15 residues. The CDR3 protein is CASTSRRGTSYEQYF. CDR3 DNA sequence: TGTGCCAGTACCTCTCGGAGGGGGACCTCCTACGAGCAGTACTTC.

Many counts were recorded for this clonotype. The chain joins TRBV3-1 to TRBJ1-1, with TRBD1 matching 7 bases. CDR1 and CDR2 from the germline V gene are LGHDT and YNNKEL (reference sequence). V lost 3 bases and J lost 4; bases outside the gene matches: 5. The CDR3 has 14 residues. The CDR3 loop is CASSQSTGTTEAFF. The CDR3 coding sequence is TGTGCCAGCAGCCAGTCGACAGGGACCACTGAAGCTTTCTTT.

The chain employs TRBV7-2 and TRBJ2-2, with 8 bases matching TRBD2. Germline lookup yields CDR1 SGHTA and CDR2 FQGNSA. This CDR3 has 17 residues. Trimming at V came to 3 bases and at J to 5 bases, leaving 11 bases not matched to a gene. Here the CDR3 DNA reads TGTGCCAGCAGCTTTAGGGCCTTCCGGGGGGGGACCGGGGAGCTGTTTTTT. Translating it yields CASSFRAFRGGTGELFF.

Many counts were recorded for this clonotype. The rearrangement uses TRBV12-3 or TRBV12-4 and TRBJ2-2, with TRBD1 matching over 10 bases. The CDR3 totals 15 residues. Trimming cost V 5 bases and J 5 bases; bases outside gene matches: 5. The CDR3: CASSIWTGGTGELFF. In nucleotides, the CDR3 is TGTGCCAGCAGTATCTGGACAGGGGGTACCGGGGAGCTGTTTTTT.

Worth noting for this clonotype: A much larger clone differs by one base, so this may be a read error. The J gene is TRBJ2-4, the V gene TRBV2; 10 bases are a match to TRBD2. Germline V gene lookup returns CDR1 SNHLY and CDR2 FYNNEI. CDR3 length: 12 residues. V lost 8 bases to trimming and J lost 9 bases; unmatched junction nucleotides: 4. The CDR3 nucleotides are TGTGCCAGCGAGCGGGAGGGAAGCATTCAGTACTTC. Encoded protein: CASEREGSIQYF. The complete variable domain, with remaining parts taken from reference TRBV2 and TRBJ2-4, reads EPEVTQTPSHQVTQMGQEVILRCVPISNHLYFYWYRQILGQKVEFLVSFYNNEISEKSEIFDDQFSVERPDGSNFTLKIRSTKLEDSAMYFCASEREGSIQYFGAGTRLSVL.

This clonotype was observed a handful of times. V is TRBV4-1 and J is TRBJ1-5, with D hard to call. Germline-derived CDR1 and CDR2 are MGHRA and YSYEKL. The CDR3 has 15 amino acids. Trimming took 0 bases from V and 10 from J, leaving 16 bases between them. The CDR3 bases are TGCGCCAGCAGCCAAGATGTAGGTTTAAGTGGACCCCAGCATTTT. Translating it yields CASSQDVGLSGPQHF.

The rearrangement uses TRBV12-3 or TRBV12-4 and TRBJ1-1, with D hard to call. Trimming removed 9 bases from V and 1 base from J, with 12 bases in between. CDR3 length equals 13 residues. CDR3 coding DNA: TGTGCCAGTGTGGGCAATCGGAACACTGAAGCTTTCTTT. It encodes CASVGNRNTEAFF.

The DNA for the CDR3 is TGCAGTGCCCCCGGAGGGGATGGGGAGCTGTTTTTT. This encodes CSAPGGDGELFF. The rearrangement joins TRBV20-1 to TRBJ2-2; D perhaps matches TRBD2 (6 bases). Germline V CDR1 and CDR2: DFQATT, SNEGSKA (reference sequence). This CDR3 has 12 amino acids. V lost 6 bases to trimming and J lost 8 bases, with 13 bases between them.

This clonotype was observed at least ten times. The V call is TRBV12-3 or TRBV12-4, the J call TRBJ1-5; D gene unclear. Between the trimmed V and J ends, which lost 7 bases and 0 bases, there was a span of 4 bases. This CDR3 is built from 12 residues. CDR3 in DNA: TGTGCCAGCACGTATAGCAATCAGCCCCAGCATTTT. It translates to CASTYSNQPQHF.

The V and J genes are TRBV9 and TRBJ2-7, with a tentative D call TRBD2 (5 bases). V was clipped by 0 bases and J by 0 bases, with 10 bases between them. The CDR3 totals 15 residues. The germline V gene encodes CDR1 SGDLS and CDR2 YYNGEE. The CDR3 bases are TGTGCCAGCAGCGTAGGCGGTAGCGTCTCCTACGAGCAGTACTTC. This encodes CASSVGGSVSYEQYF. Filled out from reference TRBV9 and TRBJ2-7, the complete variable domain reads DSGVTQTPKHLITATGQRVTLRCSPRSGDLSVYWYQQSLDQGLQFLIQYYNGEERAKGNILERFSAQQFPDLHSELNLSSLELGDSALYFCASSVGGSVSYEQYFGPGTRLTVT.